This section outlines one T cell receptor beta chain sequence together with its context. Depths of 1 in 200,000 to 1 in 1 million T cells were the sequencing target. Libraries were prepared by immunoSEQ multiplex PCR; TCRdb keeps only in-frame clonotypes and omits some of them. The data contain more than 300,000 clones, roughly 79% of them seen just once; the ten biggest clones take up roughly 6.3%. These data come from a study of cytotoxic CD8 clonotypes in ibrutinib-treated CLL. Looking at the study overall: Of the patients, about a dozen were relapsed/refractory, roughly 15 treatment-naive and under 18 IGHV unmutated.

CDR1 and CDR2 (germline): SGDLS, YYNGEE. The V and J ends lost 3 bases and 3 bases, in that order; junction bases with no gene match: 6. The CDR3 contains 15 residues. Genomic DNA in an amount of around 1.8 micrograms was extracted from cryopreserved PBMCs and used for the preparation of TCR beta libraries. The receptor's source is a human donor with chronic lymphocytic leukemia. The gene calls are TRBV9 and TRBJ2-7; 10 bases line up with TRBD2. The sequences come from PBMCs, collected before ibrutinib treatment. The CDR3 DNA is TGTGCCAGCAGCGGCGGGACTAGCGAATACTACGAGCAGTACTTC. It encodes CASSGGTSEYYEQYF.